This T cell receptor (beta chain) derives from a study of cytomegalovirus exposure and HLA in healthy donors. Study-wide background: The same platform was used for the approximately 110 validation repertoires and the approximately 670 first-cohort repertoires, a later analysis reported.

Study-wide results and caveats: There were under 200 TCR beta chains listed as cytomegalovirus-associated. Cytomegalovirus status was reportedly diagnosed by the classifier with high sensitivity and specificity.

CDR1 is SGHVS and CDR2 is FNYEAQ in the germline V gene. CDR3 size: 17 residues. The V and J ends lost 3 bases and 6 bases, in that order; junction bases with no gene match: 11. Some clones are missing from TCRdb's copy, which holds only in-frame ones; the method was immunoSEQ multiplex PCR. The table lists approximately 300,000 clones, about 85% of them singletons. Turning to this clone: The antigen remains unidentified.

The sample comprised PBMCs. This receptor was taken from a woman in her twenties or thirties in good health and CMV-seropositive. The chain carries TRBV7-6 and TRBJ2-1; TRBD2 matches 10 bases. CDR3: CASSLDPGTSVINEQFF. Here the CDR3 DNA reads TGTGCCAGCAGCTTGGACCCCGGGACTAGCGTCATCAATGAGCAGTTCTTC.